These 10 T cell receptor beta chains were sequenced from one sample in a study of T cell responses to AZD1222 COVID-19 vaccine (dated by TCRdb to the early 2020s). In light of the paper, this sample's time point label describes: baseline before first vaccination. The library came from the immunoSEQ multiplex PCR assay. The table comes from immuneACCESS by way of TCRdb, which keeps in-frame sequences with V and J called. Part of the clones is missing from these tables; in studies checked, under half for an unresolved V gene and the rest for unknown reasons. The sample data list around 190,000 clones, and 80% to 90% of these were observed just once. In total, the top ten clones hold approximately 0.5% of the sample. The source material was peripheral blood, sampled on day 0 of AZD1222 vaccination. These receptors came from an adult in good health.

The chain couples TRBV11-3 to TRBJ2-1; D is undetermined. Looked up from germline, CDR1 is SGHNT and CDR2 is YENEEA. The CDR3 runs 15 residues. The V end lost 1 base, the J end lost 1 base, and 8 bases lay between the germline ends. CDR3 bases: TGTGCCAGCAGCTTAGCGGGCCCTTCCTACAATGAGCAGTTCTTC. This encodes CASSLAGPSYNEQFF.

J is TRBJ1-5 and V is TRBV6-5, with a tentative D call TRBD1 (6 bases). The CDR3 is made up of 15 amino acids. Per germline, CDR1 MNHEY and CDR2 SVGAGI. V was pared by 4 bases and J by 1 base, with 11 bases between. The CDR3 sequence: CASSFGTPSNQPQHF. The CDR3 DNA sequence: TGTGCCAGCAGTTTTGGGACACCCAGCAATCAGCCCCAGCATTTT.

V and J are TRBV9 and TRBJ2-3; D is undetermined. The V gene lost 3 bases and the J gene lost 0 bases, with 11 bases spanning the gap. CDR1 SGDLS and CDR2 YYNGEE come from the germline V gene. The CDR3 has 15 residues. DNA for the CDR3: TGTGCCAGCAGCGCTATGCAAACTAGCACAGATACGCAGTATTTT. Translated: CASSAMQTSTDTQYF. The entire variable domain, with the rest obtained from reference TRBV9 and TRBJ2-3, is as follows: DSGVTQTPKHLITATGQRVTLRCSPRSGDLSVYWYQQSLDQGLQFLIQYYNGEERAKGNILERFSAQQFPDLHSELNLSSLELGDSALYFCASSAMQTSTDTQYFGPGTRLTVL.

This rearrangement joins TRBV9 to TRBJ1-2, with a weak D call TRBD1 (6 bases). This CDR3 is 16 amino acids long. The V end was cut by 2 bases, the J end by 6 bases, with 20 bases between. Germline CDR1 is SGDLS and CDR2 is YYNGEE. The CDR3 protein is CASSVGGRSYKDGYTF. The CDR3 nucleotides read TGTGCCAGCAGCGTGGGGGGGCGGTCTTATAAAGATGGCTACACCTTC.

The chain joins TRBV7-2 to TRBJ1-1, with D perhaps TRBD1 (5 bases). This CDR3 region has 14 residues. CDR1 is SGHTA, CDR2 FQGNSA, per germline. Trimming took off 1 base at V and 5 bases at J, with 11 bases between the two ends. CDR3: CASSLDMKGTEAFF. In nucleotides, the CDR3 is TGTGCCAGCAGCTTAGACATGAAGGGGACTGAAGCTTTCTTT.

The genes are TRBV12-3 or TRBV12-4 and TRBJ1-6; D gene uncertain. The CDR3 extends over 13 amino acids. Between the trimmed V and J ends, which lost 3 bases and 8 bases, there was a span of 8 bases. CDR3 sequence (DNA): TGTGCCAGCAGTTTCGGCAAACATTCACCCCTCCACTTT. Protein: CASSFGKHSPLHF.

The rearrangement uses TRBV23-1 and TRBJ2-5; possible D gene TRBD1, 6 bases. TRBV23-1 counts as an open reading frame of uncertain function. The CDR3 sequence is 16 residues long. V was trimmed by 4 bases and J by 1 base, leaving 16 bases between them. The CDR3 sequence: CASSLRLRDTQETQYF. In DNA, the CDR3 is TGCGCCAGCAGTCTCCGTTTACGGGACACCCAAGAGACCCAGTACTTC.

The V and J genes are TRBV9 and TRBJ1-3; D is perhaps TRBD1 (6 bases). The CDR3 is made up of 19 amino acids. Germline V CDR1 and CDR2: SGDLS, YYNGEE. Trimming pared 5 bases from V and 2 bases from J, leaving 26 bases between. This CDR3 reads CASSPGGRPGGGTGNTIYF. The CDR3 DNA is TGTGCCAGCAGTCCTGGAGGACGCCCGGGAGGGGGAACTGGAAACACCATATATTTT.

The chain links TRBV27 to TRBJ1-6; tentative D call: TRBD1 (5 bases). The CDR3 consists of 14 residues. V dropped 8 bases and J dropped 6 bases, with 14 bases sitting between them. The germline CDR1 and CDR2 sequences are MNHEY and SMNVEV (reference sequence). Written as DNA, the CDR3 is TGTGCCAGCGGGCCAGGGCACCTTAATTCACCCCTCCACTTT. Translation gives CASGPGHLNSPLHF.

There are a few counts of this clone. This chain uses TRBV11-2 with TRBJ2-2, with D possibly matching TRBD2 (7 bases). The V gene lost 5 bases and the J gene lost 11 bases, with 12 bases spanning the gap. The CDR3 is made up of 12 amino acids. CDR1 is SGHAT, CDR2 FQNNGV, per germline. The CDR3 DNA is TGTGCCAGCAGCATGGGGGGGCTCGAGCTGTTTTTT. As protein: CASSMGGLELFF.